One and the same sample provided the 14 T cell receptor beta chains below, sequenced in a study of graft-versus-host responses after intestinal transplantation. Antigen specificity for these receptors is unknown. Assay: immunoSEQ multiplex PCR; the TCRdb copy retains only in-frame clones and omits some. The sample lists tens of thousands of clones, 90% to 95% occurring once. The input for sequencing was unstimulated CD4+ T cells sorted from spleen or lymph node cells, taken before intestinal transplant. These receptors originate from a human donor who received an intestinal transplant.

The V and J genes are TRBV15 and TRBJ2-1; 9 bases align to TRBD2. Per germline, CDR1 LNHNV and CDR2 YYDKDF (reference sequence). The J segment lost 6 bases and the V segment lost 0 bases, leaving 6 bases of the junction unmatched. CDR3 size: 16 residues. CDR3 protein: CATSRDRAGGRNEQFF. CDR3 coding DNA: TGTGCCACCAGCAGAGATCGTGCGGGGGGGCGCAATGAGCAGTTCTTC.

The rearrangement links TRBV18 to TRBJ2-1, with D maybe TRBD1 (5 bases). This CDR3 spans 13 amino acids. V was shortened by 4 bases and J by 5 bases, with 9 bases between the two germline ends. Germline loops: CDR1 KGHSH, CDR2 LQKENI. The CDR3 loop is CASSLQQDNEQFF. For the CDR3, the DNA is TGTGCCAGCTCACTACAACAGGACAATGAGCAGTTCTTC.

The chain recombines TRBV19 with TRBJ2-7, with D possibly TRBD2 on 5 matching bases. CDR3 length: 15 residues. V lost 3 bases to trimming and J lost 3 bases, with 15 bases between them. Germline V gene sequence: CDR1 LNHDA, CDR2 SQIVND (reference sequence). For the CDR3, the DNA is TGTGCCAGTAGTATCGCCAGCGGTAACTTCTACGAGCAGTACTTC. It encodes CASSIASGNFYEQYF. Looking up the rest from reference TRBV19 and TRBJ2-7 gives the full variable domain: DGGITQSPKYLFRKEGQNVTLSCEQNLNHDAMYWYRQDPGQGLRLIYYSQIVNDFQKGDIAEGYSVSREKKESFPLTVTSAQKNPTAFYLCASSIASGNFYEQYFGPGTRLTVT.

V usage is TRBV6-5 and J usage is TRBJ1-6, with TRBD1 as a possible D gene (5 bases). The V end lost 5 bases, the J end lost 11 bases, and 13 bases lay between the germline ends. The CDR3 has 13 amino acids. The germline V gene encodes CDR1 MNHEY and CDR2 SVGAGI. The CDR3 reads CASSQSGNTPLHF. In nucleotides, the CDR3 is TGTGCCAGCAGTCAATCAGGGAATACACCCCTCCACTTT.

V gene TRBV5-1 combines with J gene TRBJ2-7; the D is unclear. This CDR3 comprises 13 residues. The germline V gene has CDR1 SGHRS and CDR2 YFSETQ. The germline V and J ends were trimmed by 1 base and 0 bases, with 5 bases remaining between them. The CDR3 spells CASSLTSSYEQYF. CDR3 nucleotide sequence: TGCGCCAGCAGCTTGACGAGCTCCTACGAGCAGTACTTC.

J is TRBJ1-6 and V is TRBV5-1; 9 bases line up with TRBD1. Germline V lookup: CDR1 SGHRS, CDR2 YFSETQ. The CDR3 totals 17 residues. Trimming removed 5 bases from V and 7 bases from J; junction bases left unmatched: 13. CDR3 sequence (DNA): TGCGCCAGCAGTCTAGCCGGGACAGGGTTGTTGAATTCACCCCTCCACTTT. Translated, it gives CASSLAGTGLLNSPLHF.

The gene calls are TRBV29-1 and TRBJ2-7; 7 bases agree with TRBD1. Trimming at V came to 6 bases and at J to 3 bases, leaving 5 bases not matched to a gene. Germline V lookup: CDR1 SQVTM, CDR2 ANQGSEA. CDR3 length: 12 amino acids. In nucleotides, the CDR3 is TGCAGCGTATCGGGACAGCGCTACGAGCAGTACTTC. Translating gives CSVSGQRYEQYF.

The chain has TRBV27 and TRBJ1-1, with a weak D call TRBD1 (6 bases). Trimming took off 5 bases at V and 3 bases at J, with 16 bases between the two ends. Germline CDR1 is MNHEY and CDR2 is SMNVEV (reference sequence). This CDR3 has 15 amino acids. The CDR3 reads CASSETGGFYTEAFF. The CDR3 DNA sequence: TGTGCCAGCAGTGAGACAGGTGGATTTTACACTGAAGCTTTCTTT.

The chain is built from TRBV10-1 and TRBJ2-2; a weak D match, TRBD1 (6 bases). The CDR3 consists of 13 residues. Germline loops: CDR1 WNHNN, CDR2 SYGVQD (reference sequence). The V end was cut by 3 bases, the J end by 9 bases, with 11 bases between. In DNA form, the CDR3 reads TGCGCCAGCAGTGATAACAGGGTCCGGGAGCTGTTTTTT. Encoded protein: CASSDNRVRELFF.

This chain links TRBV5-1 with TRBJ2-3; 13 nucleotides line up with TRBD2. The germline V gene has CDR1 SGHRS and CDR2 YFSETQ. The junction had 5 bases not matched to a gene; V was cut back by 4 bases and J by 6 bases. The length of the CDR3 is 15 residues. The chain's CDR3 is CASSLQTSGGDTQYF. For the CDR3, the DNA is TGCGCCAGCAGCCTCCAGACTAGCGGGGGGGATACGCAGTATTTT.

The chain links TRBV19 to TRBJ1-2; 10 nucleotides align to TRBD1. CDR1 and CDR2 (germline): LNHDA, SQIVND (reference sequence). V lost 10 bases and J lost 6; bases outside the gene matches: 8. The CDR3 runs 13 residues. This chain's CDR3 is CATRTGGSDGYTF. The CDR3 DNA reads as TGTGCCACCCGGACAGGGGGAAGCGATGGCTACACCTTC.

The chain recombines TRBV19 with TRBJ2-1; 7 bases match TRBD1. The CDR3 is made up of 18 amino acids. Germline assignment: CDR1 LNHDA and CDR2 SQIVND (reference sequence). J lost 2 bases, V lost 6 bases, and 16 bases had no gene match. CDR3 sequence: CASSSYPAGTVPYNEQFF. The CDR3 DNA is TGTGCCAGTAGCTCTTACCCGGCAGGGACAGTTCCCTACAATGAGCAGTTCTTC. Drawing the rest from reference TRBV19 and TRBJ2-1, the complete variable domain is DGGITQSPKYLFRKEGQNVTLSCEQNLNHDAMYWYRQDPGQGLRLIYYSQIVNDFQKGDIAEGYSVSREKKESFPLTVTSAQKNPTAFYLCASSSYPAGTVPYNEQFFGPGTRLTVL.

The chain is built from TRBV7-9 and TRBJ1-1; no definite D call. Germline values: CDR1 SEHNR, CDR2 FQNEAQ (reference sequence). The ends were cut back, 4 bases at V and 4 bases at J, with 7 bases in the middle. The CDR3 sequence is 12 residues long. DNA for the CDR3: TGTGCCAGCAGCTCGCGGTCCACTGAAGCTTTCTTT. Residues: CASSSRSTEAFF.

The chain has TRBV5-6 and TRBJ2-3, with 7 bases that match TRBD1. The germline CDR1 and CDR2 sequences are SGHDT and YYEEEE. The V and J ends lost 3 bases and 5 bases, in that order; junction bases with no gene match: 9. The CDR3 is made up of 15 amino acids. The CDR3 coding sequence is TGTGCCAGCAGCTCACGAAACAGGGGCGAAGATACGCAGTATTTT. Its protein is CASSSRNRGEDTQYF.